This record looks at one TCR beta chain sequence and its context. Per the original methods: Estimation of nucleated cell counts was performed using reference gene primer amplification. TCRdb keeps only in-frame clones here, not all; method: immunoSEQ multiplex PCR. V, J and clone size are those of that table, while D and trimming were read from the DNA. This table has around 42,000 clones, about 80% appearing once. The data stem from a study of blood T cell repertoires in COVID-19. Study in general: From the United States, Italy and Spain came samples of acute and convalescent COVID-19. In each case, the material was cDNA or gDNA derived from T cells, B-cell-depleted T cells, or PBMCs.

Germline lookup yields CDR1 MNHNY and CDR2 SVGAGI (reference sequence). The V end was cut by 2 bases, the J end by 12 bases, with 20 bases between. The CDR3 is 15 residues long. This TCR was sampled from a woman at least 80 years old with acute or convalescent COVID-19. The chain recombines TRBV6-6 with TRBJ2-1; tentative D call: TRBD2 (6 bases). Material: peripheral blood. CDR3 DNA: TGTGCCAGCAGTTACCCGCCCGGGACCGTCGGGGGGCAGTTCTTC. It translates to CASSYPPGTVGGQFF.